A selection of T cell receptor beta chains follows, all from one sample in a study of blood T cell repertoires in COVID-19. Assay used: immunoSEQ multiplex PCR; TCRdb lists only in-frame clones, some missing. This sample has about 180,000 clones, with 88% found just once. Sequencing was carried out using peripheral blood. The receptors come from a woman aged 25 to 39 with acute or convalescent COVID-19. Both conserved end residues are part of each CDR3. D genes are given only for firm matches. Expanded clones are given a class, and other clones once, few, many or no size at all.

cdr3_aa cdr3_nt clone_size j_call d_call v_call
CASSKARTQTQAFF TGTGCCAGCAGCAAAGCCCGGACACAAACTCAAGCTTTCTTT NA TRBJ1-1 NA TRBV21-1
CASMGGTGELFF TGTGCCAGCATGGGGGGTACCGGGGAGCTGTTTTTT NA TRBJ2-2 NA TRBV7-9
CAWSVGGFGKDTQYF TGTGCCTGGAGTGTAGGAGGGTTCGGTAAAGATACGCAGTATTTT NA TRBJ2-3 NA TRBV30
CASRAPGGGAQHF TGTGCCAGCAGGGCCCCCGGGGGAGGGGCCCAGCATTTT NA TRBJ1-5 NA TRBV3-1/TRBV3-2
CASSQKQINEKLFF TGTGCCAGCAGCCAGAAACAGATCAATGAAAAACTGTTTTTT NA TRBJ1-4 NA TRBV3-1/TRBV3-2
CASSQDPGADEQYF TGTGCCAGCAGCCAAGATCCAGGGGCGGACGAGCAGTACTTC once TRBJ2-7 NA TRBV3-1/TRBV3-2
CASSASGAGLNIQYF TGTGCCAGTTCGGCTAGCGGGGCCGGTTTAAACATTCAGTACTTC NA TRBJ2-4 TRBD2 TRBV19
CASSDRGEAFF TGTGCCAGCAGTGATAGGGGTGAAGCTTTCTTT NA TRBJ1-1 NA TRBV2
CASSSLPFNEQFF TGTGCCAGCAGCTCCCTACCTTTTAATGAGCAGTTCTTC NA TRBJ2-1 NA TRBV7-2
CASSPGLALEQYF TGCGCCAGCAGCCCCGGGTTAGCATTGGAGCAGTACTTC NA TRBJ2-7 NA TRBV4-1
CASQGGPESEQYF TGTGCCAGCCAAGGGGGACCAGAGAGCGAGCAGTACTTC few TRBJ2-7 NA TRBV2
CASGQGARSEKLFF TGTGCCAGTGGACAGGGGGCGCGAAGTGAAAAACTGTTTTTT NA TRBJ1-4 TRBD1 TRBV19
CASSWGGRSSYEQYF TGTGCCAGCAGCTGGGGGGGACGGAGCTCCTACGAGCAGTACTTC NA TRBJ2-7 TRBD2 TRBV5-6
CASNTGGPNSPLHF TGTGCCAGCAACACAGGGGGACCGAATTCACCCCTCCACTTT NA TRBJ1-6 TRBD1 TRBV6-6